This T cell receptor beta chain is drawn from a study of T cell changes during pregnancy in multiple sclerosis. Trimming at V came to 4 bases and at J to 7 bases, leaving 5 bases not matched to a gene. This CDR3 spans 13 amino acids. Produced via immunoSEQ multiplex PCR; TCRdb's table is partial and in-frame only. Among more than 45,000 clones listed, about 90% were seen once. The genes are TRBV23-1 and TRBJ2-7, with 9 bases identical to TRBD1. TRBV23-1 belongs to the ORF category, with a function that is uncertain. This receptor was identified in a female donor with multiple sclerosis, enrolled in a pregnancy study. The sequencing here drew on CD4+ T cells from peripheral blood mononuclear cells, taken after pregnancy. The CDR3 region is CASSLTGQGEQYF. CDR3 sequence (DNA): TGCGCCAGCAGTCTTACGGGACAGGGAGAGCAGTACTTC.